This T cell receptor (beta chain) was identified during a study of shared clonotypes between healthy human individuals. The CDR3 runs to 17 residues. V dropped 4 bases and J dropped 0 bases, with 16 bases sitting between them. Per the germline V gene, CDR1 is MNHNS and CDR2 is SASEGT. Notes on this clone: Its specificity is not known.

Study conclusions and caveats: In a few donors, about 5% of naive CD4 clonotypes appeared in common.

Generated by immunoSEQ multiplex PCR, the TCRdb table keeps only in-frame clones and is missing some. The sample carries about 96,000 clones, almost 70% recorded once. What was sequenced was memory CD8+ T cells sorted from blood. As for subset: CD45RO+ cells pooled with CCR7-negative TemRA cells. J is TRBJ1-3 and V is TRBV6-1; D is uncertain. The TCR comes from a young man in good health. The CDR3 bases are TGTGCCAGCAGTGTGGGCCAAGGGAGATTCTCTGGAAACACCATATATTTT. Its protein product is CASSVGQGRFSGNTIYF.